The sequence of this TCR beta chain was determined in a study of blood T cell repertoires in COVID-19. CDR3 length: 11 amino acids. V was trimmed by 2 bases and J by 6 bases, leaving 5 bases between them. Germline lookup yields CDR1 MNHEY and CDR2 SMNVEV (reference sequence). The method was immunoSEQ multiplex PCR; TCRdb's version includes in-frame clones alone and lacks a portion of them. The sample gives about 300,000 clones, approximately 90% of which show up once; 8.5% to 12% is in the top ten. This sequence joins TRBV27 and TRBJ2-7; the D gene is possibly TRBD2 (5 bases). The clonotype originates from a woman under 30 who had recovered from COVID-19. Material: PBMCs or T cells enriched from blood (not recorded which). The CDR3 DNA follows: TGTGCCAGCAGTTTAGGGAGCGAGCAGTACTTC. It translates to CASSLGSEQYF.